The subject of this entry is one T cell receptor (beta chain). This sample was taken from a study of Ad26.COV2.S vaccination and SARS-CoV-2 variants. V was pared by 4 bases and J by 1 base, with 11 bases between. The germline V gene encodes CDR1 SGHNT and CDR2 YYREEE (reference sequence). This CDR3 comprises 14 residues. Profiling relied on immunoSEQ multiplex PCR, and the TCRdb table lists in-frame clones only, not all of them. The data show about 430,000 clones, over 75% seen once. The treatment is: 19 received Ad26.COV2.S at low or high dose, single or two shots; 5 received placebo; per-sample allocation not given. The study sampled participants on day 63 after the first vaccine or placebo injection.

The material sequenced was peripheral blood, taken in a trial of Ad26.COV2.S vaccine versus placebo. The clonotype comes from a person aged 18-65 years who received the Ad26.COV2.S COVID-19 vaccine or a placebo. The V gene is TRBV5-4, the J gene TRBJ1-2; TRBD1 is a possible D gene (5 bases). CDR3 in amino acids: CASSSRGGNYGYTF. In nucleotides, the CDR3 is TGTGCCAGCAGCAGCCGTGGGGGTAACTATGGCTACACCTTC.